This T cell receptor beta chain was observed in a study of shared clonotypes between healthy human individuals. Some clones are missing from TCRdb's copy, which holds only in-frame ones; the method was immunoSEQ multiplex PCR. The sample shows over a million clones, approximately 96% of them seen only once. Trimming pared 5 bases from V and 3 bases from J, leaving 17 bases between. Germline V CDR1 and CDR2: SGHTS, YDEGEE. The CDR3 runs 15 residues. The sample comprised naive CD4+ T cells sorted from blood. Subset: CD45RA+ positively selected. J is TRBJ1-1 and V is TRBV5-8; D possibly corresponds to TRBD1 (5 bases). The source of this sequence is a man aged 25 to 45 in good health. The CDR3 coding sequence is TGTGCCAGCAGTAGATATGGGGCCGTTTACACTGAAGCTTTCTTT. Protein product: CASSRYGAVYTEAFF. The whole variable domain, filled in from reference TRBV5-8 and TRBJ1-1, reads EAGVTQSPTHLIKTRGQQATLRCSPISGHTSVYWYQQALGLGLQFLLWYDEGEERNRGNFPPRFSGRQFPNYSSELNVNALELEDSALYLCASSRYGAVYTEAFFGQGTRLTVV.